This TCR beta chain was retrieved from a study of T cell repertoires in cytomegalovirus infection. For the study at large: Both CMV infection and a matching HLA type were indicated by public TCR beta signatures. Whole-study results and caveats: Clonotypes of TCR beta that were HLA-C-restricted and CMV-specific dominated the ex vivo response.

TCRdb re-analysed the reads in MiXCR, keeping a single row per CDR3 protein. The sample yields some 300,000 distinct CDR3 sequences, about 9.2% seen once. There are many counts of this clonotype. Its antigen is as yet unknown. With 8 bases removed from V and 5 bases from J, the gap between germline ends came to 19 bases. This CDR3 has 15 residues. Germline CDR1 MNHEY, CDR2 SVGEGT. The chain couples TRBV6-2 or TRBV6-3 to TRBJ1-5; tentatively, D is TRBD1 (5 bases). The sample comprised PBMCs. The source is a human donor in good health (CMV status not recorded). Some clones in this sample may be carry-over from other donors' samples. The CDR3: CASGRDSRLDQPQHF. CDR3 DNA sequence: TGTGCCAGCGGCAGGGATTCGAGGCTAGATCAGCCCCAGCATTTT.